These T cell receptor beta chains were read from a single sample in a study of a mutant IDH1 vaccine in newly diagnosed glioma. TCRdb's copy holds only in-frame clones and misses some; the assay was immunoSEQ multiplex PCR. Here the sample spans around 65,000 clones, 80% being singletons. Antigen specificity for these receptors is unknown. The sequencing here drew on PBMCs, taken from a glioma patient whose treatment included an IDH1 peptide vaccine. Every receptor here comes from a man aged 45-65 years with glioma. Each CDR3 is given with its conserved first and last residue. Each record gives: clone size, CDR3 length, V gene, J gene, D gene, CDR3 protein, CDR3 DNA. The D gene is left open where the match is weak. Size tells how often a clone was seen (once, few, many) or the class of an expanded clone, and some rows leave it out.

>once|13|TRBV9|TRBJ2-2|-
CASSVAGNGELFF
TGTGCCAGCAGCGTAGCTGGGAACGGGGAGCTGTTTTTT
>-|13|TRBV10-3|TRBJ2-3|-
CAIREREVDTQYF
TGTGCCATCAGAGAGAGGGAGGTAGATACGCAGTATTTT
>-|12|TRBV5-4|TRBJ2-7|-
CASSLDNYEQYF
TGTGCCAGCAGCTTGGACAACTACGAGCAGTACTTC
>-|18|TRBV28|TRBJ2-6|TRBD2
CASSGRRYREAGANVLTF
TGTGCCAGCAGTGGACGCCGATATCGGGAGGCGGGGGCCAACGTCCTGACTTTC
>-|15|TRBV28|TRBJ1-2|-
CASSSPGVGAYGYTF
TGTGCCAGCAGTTCACCCGGGGTGGGGGCTTATGGCTACACCTTC
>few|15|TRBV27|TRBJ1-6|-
CASSPGMRVNSPLHF
TGTGCCAGCAGCCCGGGGATGAGGGTAAATTCACCCCTCCACTTT
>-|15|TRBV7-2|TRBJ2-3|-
CASSLSGLGTDTQYF
TGTGCCAGCAGCTTAAGTGGGTTAGGCACAGATACGCAGTATTTT
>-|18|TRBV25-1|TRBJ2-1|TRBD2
CASSDRNPASGRAHEQFF
TGTGCCAGCAGTGATCGAAACCCCGCTAGCGGGAGGGCTCATGAGCAGTTCTTC
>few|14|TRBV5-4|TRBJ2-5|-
CASSLGLAQETQYF
TGTGCCAGCAGCTTGGGGCTAGCCCAAGAGACCCAGTACTTC
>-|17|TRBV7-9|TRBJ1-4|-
CASSFRRPKVLGEKLFF
TGTGCCAGCAGCTTTAGGAGGCCCAAGGTTTTAGGAGAAAAACTGTTTTTT
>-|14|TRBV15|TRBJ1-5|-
CATSSRGPNQPQHF
TGTGCCACCAGCAGCCGGGGGCCCAATCAGCCCCAGCATTTT
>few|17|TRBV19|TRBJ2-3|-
CASSMAWTVRDADTQYF
TGTGCCAGTAGTATGGCCTGGACAGTAAGGGACGCAGATACGCAGTATTTT
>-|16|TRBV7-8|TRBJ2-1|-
CASSLVRVARLDEQFF
TGTGCCAGCAGCTTAGTGAGGGTAGCCCGTCTCGATGAGCAGTTCTTC
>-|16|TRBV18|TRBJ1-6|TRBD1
CASSPFKQGEGSPLHF
TGTGCCAGCTCACCATTCAAGCAGGGGGAAGGTTCACCCCTCCACTTT
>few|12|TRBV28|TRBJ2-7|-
CASRQGSYEQYF
TGTGCCAGCAGACAGGGATCCTACGAGCAGTACTTC
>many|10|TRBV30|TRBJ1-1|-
CAWRGSGAFF
TGTGCCTGGAGGGGATCTGGAGCTTTCTTT
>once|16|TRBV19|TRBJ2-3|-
CASSIEGPMSTDTQYF
TGTGCCAGTAGTATAGAGGGGCCCATGTCCACAGATACGCAGTATTTT
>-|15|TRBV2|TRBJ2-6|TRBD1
CASSEDRGKVRVLTF
TGTGCCAGCAGTGAGGACAGGGGTAAAGTTCGGGTCCTGACTTTC
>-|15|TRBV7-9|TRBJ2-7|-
CASSSGLPSSYEQYF
TGTGCCAGCAGCTCGGGACTGCCAAGCTCCTACGAGCAGTACTTC
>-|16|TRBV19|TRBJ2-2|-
CASSRRGAPNTGELFF
TGTGCCAGTAGCCGCCGCGGAGCTCCAAACACCGGGGAGCTGTTTTTT
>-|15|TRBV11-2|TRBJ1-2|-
CASSLGWRGPYGYTF
TGTGCCAGCAGCTTAGGTTGGCGGGGACCCTATGGCTACACCTTC
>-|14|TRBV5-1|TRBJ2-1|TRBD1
CASSFTGGYNEQFF
TGCGCCAGCAGCTTTACAGGGGGATACAATGAGCAGTTCTTC
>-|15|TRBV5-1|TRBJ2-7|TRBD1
CASSQRQQGAREQYF
TGCGCCAGCAGCCAAAGACAACAGGGGGCGCGCGAGCAGTACTTC
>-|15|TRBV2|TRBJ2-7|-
CASRQETATIYEQYF
TGTGCCAGCAGGCAGGAAACAGCTACGATCTACGAGCAGTACTTC
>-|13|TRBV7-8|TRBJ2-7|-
CASSRSLGDEQYF
TGTGCCAGCAGCCGCTCCTTAGGGGACGAGCAGTACTTC